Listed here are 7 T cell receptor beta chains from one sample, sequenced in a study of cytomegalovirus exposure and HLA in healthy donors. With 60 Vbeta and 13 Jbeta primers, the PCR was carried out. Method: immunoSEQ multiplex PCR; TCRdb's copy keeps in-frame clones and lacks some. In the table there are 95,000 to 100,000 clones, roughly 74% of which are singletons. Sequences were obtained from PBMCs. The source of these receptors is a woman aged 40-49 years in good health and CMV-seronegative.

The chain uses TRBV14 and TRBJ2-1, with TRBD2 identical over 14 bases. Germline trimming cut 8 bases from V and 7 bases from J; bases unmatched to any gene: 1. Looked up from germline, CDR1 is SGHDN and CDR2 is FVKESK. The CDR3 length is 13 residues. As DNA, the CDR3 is TGTGCCAGCCGACTAGCGGGGGGGAATGAGCAGTTCTTC. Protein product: CASRLAGGNEQFF.

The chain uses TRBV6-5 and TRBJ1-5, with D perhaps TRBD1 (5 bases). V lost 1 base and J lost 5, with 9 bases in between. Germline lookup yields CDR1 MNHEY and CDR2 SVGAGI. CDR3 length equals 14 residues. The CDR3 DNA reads TGTGCCAGCAGTTACTTAGGGGTGGATCAGCCCCAGCATTTT. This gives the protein CASSYLGVDQPQHF.

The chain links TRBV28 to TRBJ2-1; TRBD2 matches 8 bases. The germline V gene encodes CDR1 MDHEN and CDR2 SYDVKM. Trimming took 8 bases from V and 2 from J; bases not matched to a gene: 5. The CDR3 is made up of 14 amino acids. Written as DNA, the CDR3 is TGTGCCAGCTCCCCGACTAGCGCCTACAATGAGCAGTTCTTC. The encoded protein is CASSPTSAYNEQFF.

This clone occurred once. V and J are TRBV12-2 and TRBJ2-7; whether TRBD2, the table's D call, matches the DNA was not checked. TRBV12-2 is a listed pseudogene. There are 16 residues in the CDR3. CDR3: CASRPYSGRAGHEQYF. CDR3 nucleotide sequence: TGTGCAAGTCGCCCCTATAGCGGGAGGGCCGGCCACGAGCAGTACTTC.

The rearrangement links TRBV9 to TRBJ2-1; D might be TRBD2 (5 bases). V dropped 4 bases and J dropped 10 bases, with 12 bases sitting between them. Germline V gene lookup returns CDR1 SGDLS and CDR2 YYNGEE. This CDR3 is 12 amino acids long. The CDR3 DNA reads TGTGCCAGCAGCCAACGGGATGTGGAGCAGTTCTTC. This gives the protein CASSQRDVEQFF.

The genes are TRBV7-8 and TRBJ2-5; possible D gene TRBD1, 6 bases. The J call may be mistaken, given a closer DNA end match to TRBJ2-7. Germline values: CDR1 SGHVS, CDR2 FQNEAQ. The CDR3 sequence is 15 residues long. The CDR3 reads CASSLAYRAEIEQYF. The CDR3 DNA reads TGTGCCAGCAGCTTAGCGTACAGGGCAGAAATCGAGCAGTACTTC.

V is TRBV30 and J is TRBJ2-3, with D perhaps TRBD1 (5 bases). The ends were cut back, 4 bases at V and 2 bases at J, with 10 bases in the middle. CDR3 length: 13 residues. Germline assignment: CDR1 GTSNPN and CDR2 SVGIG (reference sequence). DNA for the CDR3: TGTGCCTGGAACAGGCTCCTCACAGATACGCAGTATTTT. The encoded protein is CAWNRLLTDTQYF.